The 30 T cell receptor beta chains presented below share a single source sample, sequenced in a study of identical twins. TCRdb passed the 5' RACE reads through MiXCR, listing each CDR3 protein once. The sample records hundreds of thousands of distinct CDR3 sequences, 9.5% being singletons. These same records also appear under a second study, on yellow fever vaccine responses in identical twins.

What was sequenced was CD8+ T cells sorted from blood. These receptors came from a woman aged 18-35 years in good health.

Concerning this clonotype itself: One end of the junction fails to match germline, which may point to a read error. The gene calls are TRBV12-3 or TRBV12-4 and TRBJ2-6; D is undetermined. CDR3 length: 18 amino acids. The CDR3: CACSPAQASSSGANVLTF. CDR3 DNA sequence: TGTGCCTGCAGTCCCGCTCAGGCTTCCAGCTCTGGGGCCAACGTCCTGACTTTC.

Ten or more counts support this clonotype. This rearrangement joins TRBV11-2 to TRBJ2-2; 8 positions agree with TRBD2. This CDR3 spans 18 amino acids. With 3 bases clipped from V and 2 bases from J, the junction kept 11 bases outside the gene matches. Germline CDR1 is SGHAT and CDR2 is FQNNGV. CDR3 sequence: CASSFEVAGYFNTGELFF. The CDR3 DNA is TGTGCCAGCAGCTTCGAAGTAGCGGGGTACTTCAACACCGGGGAGCTGTTTTTT.

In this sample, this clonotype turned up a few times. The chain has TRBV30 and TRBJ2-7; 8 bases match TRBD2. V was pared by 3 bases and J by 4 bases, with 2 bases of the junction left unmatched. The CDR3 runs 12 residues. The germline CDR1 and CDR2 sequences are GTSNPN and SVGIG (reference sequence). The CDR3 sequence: CAWRGLAYEQYF. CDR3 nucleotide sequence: TGTGCCTGGAGAGGACTAGCTTACGAGCAGTACTTC. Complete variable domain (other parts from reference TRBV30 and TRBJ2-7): SQTIHQWPATLVQPVGSPLSLECTVEGTSNPNLYWYRQAAGRGLQLLFYSVGIGQISSEVPQNLSASRPQDRQFILSSKKLLLSDSGFYLCAWRGLAYEQYFGPGTRLTVT.

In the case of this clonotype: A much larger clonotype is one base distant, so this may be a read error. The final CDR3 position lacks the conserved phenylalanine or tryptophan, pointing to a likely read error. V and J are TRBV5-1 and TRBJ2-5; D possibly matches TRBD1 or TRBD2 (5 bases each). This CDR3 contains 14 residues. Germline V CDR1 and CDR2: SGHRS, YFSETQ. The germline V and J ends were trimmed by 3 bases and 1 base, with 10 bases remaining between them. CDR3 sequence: CASSSGRGQETQYY. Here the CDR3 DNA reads TGCGCCAGCAGCTCGGGACGGGGCCAAGAGACCCAGTACTAC.

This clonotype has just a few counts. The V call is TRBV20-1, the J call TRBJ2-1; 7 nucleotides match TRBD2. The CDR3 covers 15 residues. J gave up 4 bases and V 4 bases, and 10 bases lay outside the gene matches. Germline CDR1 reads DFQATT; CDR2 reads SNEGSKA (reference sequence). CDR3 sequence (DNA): TGCAGTGCTATAAATCCCGGCGGGGGTTACAATGAGCAGTTCTTC. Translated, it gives CSAINPGGGYNEQFF.

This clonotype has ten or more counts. The CDR3 spells CASSLTTGEETQYF. The CDR3 coding sequence is TGCGCCAGCAGCTTAACTACAGGGGAAGAGACCCAGTACTTC. V and J are TRBV5-1 and TRBJ2-5, with 7 bases fitting TRBD1. This CDR3 contains 14 residues. With V trimmed by 2 bases and J by 3 bases, 4 bases remained unmatched. CDR1 is SGHRS and CDR2 is YFSETQ in the germline V gene.

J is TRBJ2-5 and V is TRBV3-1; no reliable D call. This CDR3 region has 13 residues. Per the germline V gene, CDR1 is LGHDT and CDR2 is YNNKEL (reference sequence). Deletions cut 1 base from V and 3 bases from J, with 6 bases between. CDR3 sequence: CASSQGTEETQYF. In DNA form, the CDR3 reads TGTGCCAGCAGCCAAGGGACCGAAGAGACCCAGTACTTC.

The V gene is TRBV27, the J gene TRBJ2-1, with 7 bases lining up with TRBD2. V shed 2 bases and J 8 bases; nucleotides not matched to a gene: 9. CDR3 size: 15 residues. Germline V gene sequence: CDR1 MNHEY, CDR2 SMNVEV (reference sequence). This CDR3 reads CASSLRWEGRDEQFF. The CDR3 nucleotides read TGTGCCAGCAGTTTAAGGTGGGAGGGCCGTGATGAGCAGTTCTTC.

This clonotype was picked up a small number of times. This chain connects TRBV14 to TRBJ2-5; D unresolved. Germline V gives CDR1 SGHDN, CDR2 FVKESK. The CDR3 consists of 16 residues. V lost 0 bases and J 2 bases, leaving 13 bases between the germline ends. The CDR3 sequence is CASSQDIREAQETQYF. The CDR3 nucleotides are TGTGCCAGCAGCCAAGATATTAGGGAAGCACAAGAGACCCAGTACTTC.

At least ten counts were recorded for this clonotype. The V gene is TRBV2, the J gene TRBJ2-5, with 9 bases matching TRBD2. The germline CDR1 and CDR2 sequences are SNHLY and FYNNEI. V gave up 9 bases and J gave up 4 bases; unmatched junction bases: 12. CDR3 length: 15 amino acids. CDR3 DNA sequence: TGTGCCAGTAAGGCGGGCGGGGGGGCCGGAGAGACCCAGTACTTC. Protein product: CASKAGGGAGETQYF.

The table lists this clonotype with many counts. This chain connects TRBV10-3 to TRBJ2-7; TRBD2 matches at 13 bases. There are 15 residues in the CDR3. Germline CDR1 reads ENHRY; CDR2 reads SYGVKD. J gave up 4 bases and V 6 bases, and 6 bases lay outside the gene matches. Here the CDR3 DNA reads TGTGCCATCAGACCTACTAGCGGGAGGGAATACGAGCAGTACTTC. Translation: CAIRPTSGREYEQYF.

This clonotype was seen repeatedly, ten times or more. CDR3 amino acids: CSARDNTGAYNEQFF. Written as DNA, the CDR3 is TGCAGTGCTAGAGATAATACCGGGGCCTACAATGAGCAGTTCTTC. The chain is built from TRBV20-1 and TRBJ2-1, with TRBD2 as a possible D gene (5 bases). Germline loops: CDR1 DFQATT, CDR2 SNEGSKA (reference sequence). The CDR3 spans 15 residues. V was clipped by 0 bases and J by 2 bases, with 11 bases between them.

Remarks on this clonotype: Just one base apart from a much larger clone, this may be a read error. CDR3 in DNA: TGCTGTGCTAGAGCACTGAGGGGCGGGGGGGACCAAGAGACCCAGTACTTC. Amino acids: CCARALRGGGDQETQYF. V is TRBV20-1 and J is TRBJ2-5, with 9 nucleotides matching TRBD2. The germline V gene encodes CDR1 DFQATT and CDR2 SNEGSKA (reference sequence). This CDR3 is built from 17 residues.

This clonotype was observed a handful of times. CDR3 protein: CSARPPRGGLGETQYF. The CDR3 DNA is TGCAGTGCTAGACCGCCGCGGGGGGGCCTCGGAGAGACCCAGTACTTC. The chain is built from TRBV20-1 and TRBJ2-5; TRBD2 aligns across 9 bases. V lost 2 bases and J lost 4; bases outside the gene matches: 11. This CDR3 comprises 16 residues. Looked up from germline, CDR1 is DFQATT and CDR2 is SNEGSKA (reference sequence).

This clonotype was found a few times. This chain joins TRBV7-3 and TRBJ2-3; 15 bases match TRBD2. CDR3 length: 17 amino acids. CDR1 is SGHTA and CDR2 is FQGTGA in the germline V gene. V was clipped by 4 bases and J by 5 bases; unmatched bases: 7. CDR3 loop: CASSSGLAGGDGDTQYF. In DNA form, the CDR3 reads TGTGCCAGCAGCTCGGGACTAGCGGGGGGTGATGGAGATACGCAGTATTTT.

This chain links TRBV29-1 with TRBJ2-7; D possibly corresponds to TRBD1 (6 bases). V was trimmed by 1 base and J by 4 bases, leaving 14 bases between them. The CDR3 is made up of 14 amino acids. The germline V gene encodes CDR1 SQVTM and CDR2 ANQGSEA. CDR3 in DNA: TGCAGCGTTGAAGGGACAGTAGATCGGTACGAGCAGTACTTC. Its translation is CSVEGTVDRYEQYF.

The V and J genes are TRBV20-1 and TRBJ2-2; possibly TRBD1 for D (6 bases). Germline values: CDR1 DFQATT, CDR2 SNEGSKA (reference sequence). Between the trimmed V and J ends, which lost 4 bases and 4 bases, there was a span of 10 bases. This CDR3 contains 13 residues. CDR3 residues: CSATGTTTGELFF. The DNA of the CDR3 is TGCAGTGCTACCGGGACAACCACCGGGGAGCTGTTTTTT.

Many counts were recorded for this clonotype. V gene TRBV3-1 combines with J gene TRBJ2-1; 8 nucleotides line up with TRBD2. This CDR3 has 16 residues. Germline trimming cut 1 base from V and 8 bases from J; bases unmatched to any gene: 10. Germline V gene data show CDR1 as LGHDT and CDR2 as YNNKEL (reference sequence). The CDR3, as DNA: TGTGCCAGCAGCCAAGTGACGGGGGGGCCCCCGTATGAGCAGTTCTTC. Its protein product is CASSQVTGGPPYEQFF.

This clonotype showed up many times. CDR3 loop: CASRATTGTGGPVRTDTQYF. CDR3 in DNA: TGTGCCAGCAGGGCCACTACCGGGACAGGGGGCCCGGTACGCACAGATACGCAGTATTTT. The rearrangement uses TRBV28 and TRBJ2-3, with 12 nucleotides matching TRBD1. The V segment lost 6 bases and the J segment 1 base; nucleotides outside the gene matches: 17. There are 20 residues in the CDR3. Germline CDR1 and CDR2: MDHEN and SYDVKM.

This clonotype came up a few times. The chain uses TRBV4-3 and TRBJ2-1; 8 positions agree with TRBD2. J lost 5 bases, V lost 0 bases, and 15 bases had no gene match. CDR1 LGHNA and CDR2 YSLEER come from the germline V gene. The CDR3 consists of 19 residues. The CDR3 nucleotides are TGCGCCAGCAGCCAAGATCTTAGGCTAGCGGGCTATCCCGACAATGAGCAGTTCTTC. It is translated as CASSQDLRLAGYPDNEQFF.

This CDR3 is CASSLAGFGPYNEQFF. The CDR3 DNA reads as TGTGCCAGCAGCTTGGCGGGATTTGGGCCCTACAATGAGCAGTTCTTC. This chain connects TRBV5-4 to TRBJ2-1, with TRBD2 as a possible D gene (5 bases). V was clipped by 0 bases and J by 2 bases, with 12 bases between them. The CDR3 has 16 residues. CDR1 is SGHNT and CDR2 is YYREEE in the germline V gene (reference sequence).

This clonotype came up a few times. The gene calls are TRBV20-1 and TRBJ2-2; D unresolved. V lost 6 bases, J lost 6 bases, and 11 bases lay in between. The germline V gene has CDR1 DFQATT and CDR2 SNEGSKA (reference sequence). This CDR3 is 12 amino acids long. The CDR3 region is CSAPEDSGELFF. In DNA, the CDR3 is TGCAGTGCCCCCGAGGATTCCGGGGAGCTGTTTTTT.

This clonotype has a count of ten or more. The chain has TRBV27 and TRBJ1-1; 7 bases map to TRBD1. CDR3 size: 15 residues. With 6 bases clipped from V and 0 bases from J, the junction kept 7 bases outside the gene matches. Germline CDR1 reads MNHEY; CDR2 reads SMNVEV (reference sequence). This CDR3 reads CASSVQGSLNTEAFF. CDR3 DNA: TGTGCCAGCAGCGTACAGGGGAGCCTGAACACTGAAGCTTTCTTT.

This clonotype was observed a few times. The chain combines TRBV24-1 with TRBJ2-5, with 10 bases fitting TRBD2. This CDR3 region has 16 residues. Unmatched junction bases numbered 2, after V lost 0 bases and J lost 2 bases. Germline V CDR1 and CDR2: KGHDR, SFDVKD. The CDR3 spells CATSDLLTSGQETQYF. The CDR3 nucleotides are TGTGCCACCAGTGATTTGTTGACTAGCGGGCAAGAGACCCAGTACTTC.

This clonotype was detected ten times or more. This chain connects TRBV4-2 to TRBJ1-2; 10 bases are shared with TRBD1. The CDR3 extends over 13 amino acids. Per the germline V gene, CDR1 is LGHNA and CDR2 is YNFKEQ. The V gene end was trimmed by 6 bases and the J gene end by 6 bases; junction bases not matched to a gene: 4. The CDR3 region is CASSSGTGDGYTF. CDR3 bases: TGTGCCAGCAGTTCCGGGACAGGGGATGGCTACACCTTC.

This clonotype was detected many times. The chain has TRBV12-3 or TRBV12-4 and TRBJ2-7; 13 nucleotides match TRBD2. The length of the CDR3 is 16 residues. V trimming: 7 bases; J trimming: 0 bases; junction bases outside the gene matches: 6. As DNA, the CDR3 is TGTGCCAGCACAACTCGGACTAGCGGGAGCTCCTACGAGCAGTACTTC. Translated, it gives CASTTRTSGSSYEQYF.

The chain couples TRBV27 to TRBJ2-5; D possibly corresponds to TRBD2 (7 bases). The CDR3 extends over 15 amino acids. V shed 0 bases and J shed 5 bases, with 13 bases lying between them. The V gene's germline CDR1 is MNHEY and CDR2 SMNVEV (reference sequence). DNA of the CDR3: TGTGCCAGCAGTTTATCGGGGGGGGCTTTGGAGACCCAGTACTTC. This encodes CASSLSGGALETQYF.

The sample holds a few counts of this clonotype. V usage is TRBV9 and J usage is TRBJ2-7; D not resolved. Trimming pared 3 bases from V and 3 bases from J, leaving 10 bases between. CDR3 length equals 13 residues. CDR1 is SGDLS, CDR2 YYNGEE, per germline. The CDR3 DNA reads TGTGCCAGCAGCGCGGACGCAGGCTACGAGCAGTACTTC. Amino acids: CASSADAGYEQYF.

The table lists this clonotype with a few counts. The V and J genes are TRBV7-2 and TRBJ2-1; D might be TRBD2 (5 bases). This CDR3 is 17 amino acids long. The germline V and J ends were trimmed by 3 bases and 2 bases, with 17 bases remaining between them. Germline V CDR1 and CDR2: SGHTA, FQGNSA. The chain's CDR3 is CASSFPVTVATYNEQFF. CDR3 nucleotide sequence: TGTGCCAGCAGCTTCCCGGTCACGGTAGCGACCTACAATGAGCAGTTCTTC.

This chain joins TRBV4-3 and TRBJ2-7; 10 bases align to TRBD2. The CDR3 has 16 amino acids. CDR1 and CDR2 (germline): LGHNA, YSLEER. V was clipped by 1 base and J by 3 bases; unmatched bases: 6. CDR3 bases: TGCGCCAGCAGCCAAGCGTTCCCTAGCGGGAGCTACGAGCAGTACTTC. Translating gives CASSQAFPSGSYEQYF.